A single sample is the source of the 13 T cell receptor beta chains below, sequenced in a study of blood T cells in healthy people across ages. It was with a sample-barcoded 5' primer and a J-beta primer mix that a second PCR of roughly 7 to 11 cycles was run. MiXCR was run by TCRdb on the 5' RACE reads, yielding one entry per CDR3 protein. The sample lists around 800,000 distinct CDR3 sequences; 25% to 30% were seen once. These data are also associated with another study on T cells of mothers and their children.

The specimen was blood. The receptors shown here come from a boy aged 5 to 17 in good health.

Comments on this clonotype: Mismatch with germline at one junction end may stem from a read error. The chain has TRBV12-3 or TRBV12-4 and TRBJ1-1; D is unresolved. This CDR3 has 13 amino acids. As DNA, the CDR3 is TGTGCCAGCACCAGACTCCTTCTGACTGGAGCTTTCTTT. This encodes CASTRLLLTGAFF.

In this sample, this clonotype turned up a few times. A read error may account for a junction end that differs from germline. This sequence joins TRBV9 and TRBJ1-2, with D perhaps matching TRBD1 (5 bases). This CDR3 region has 12 residues. Germline V CDR1 and CDR2: SGDLS, YYNGEE. As DNA, the CDR3 is TGTGCCAACAGCGTAGTTGAGGGGAGTCACACCTTC. It specifies CANSVVEGSHTF.

The chain recombines TRBV20-1 with TRBJ2-5; D is unclear. The DNA end favors TRBJ2-1, so the J call may be wrong. This CDR3 is built from 14 residues. CDR1 and CDR2 (germline): DFQATT, SNEGSKA (reference sequence). The CDR3 DNA follows: TGCAGTGCTGCCCGGGCCGCCGCTTACAATGAGCAGTTCTTC. It is translated as CSAARAAAYNEQFF.

The chain joins TRBV2 to TRBJ1-3, with D perhaps TRBD1 (6 bases). With 7 bases removed from V and 3 bases from J, the gap between germline ends came to 10 bases. Looked up from germline, CDR1 is SNHLY and CDR2 is FYNNEI. The CDR3 runs to 13 residues. CDR3 protein: CASTATGGNTIYF. The CDR3 DNA reads TGTGCCAGCACAGCGACAGGTGGAAACACCATATATTTT.

This clonotype was seen more than once but under ten times. The chain's CDR3 is CASSPPASGGVRSGELFF. Here the CDR3 DNA reads TGTGCCAGCAGCCCTCCCGCTAGCGGGGGGGTTCGGTCCGGGGAGCTGTTTTTT. This chain links TRBV7-6 with TRBJ2-2; 12 bases match TRBD2. The CDR3 runs 18 residues. The germline gives CDR1 SGHVS, CDR2 FNYEAQ. Trimming at V came to 5 bases and at J to 6 bases, leaving 13 bases not matched to a gene.

The V gene is TRBV6-7, the J gene TRBJ2-7; the D gene is possibly TRBD1 (5 bases). TRBV6-7 is given ORF status, its function remaining uncertain. The length of the CDR3 is 11 residues. V was trimmed by 10 bases and J by 7 bases, leaving 14 bases between them. CDR3 region: CATKGRREQYF. The CDR3 DNA follows: TGTGCCACAAAGGGGCGGCGAGAGCAGTACTTC.

This chain connects TRBV12-3 or TRBV12-4 to TRBJ2-7, with D tentatively TRBD1 (7 bases). The CDR3 has 14 residues. Trimming removed 6 bases at V and 11 bases at J, with 23 bases between. CDR3 sequence reads: CASSNLPGGRLKYF. The CDR3 region has the DNA TGTGCCAGCAGCAATCTTCCAGGGGGGCGGTTGAAGTACTTC.

The chain joins TRBV29-1 to TRBJ2-5; the match to TRBD2 covers 9 bases. The CDR3 runs to 14 residues. Trimming removed 7 bases from V and 0 bases from J; junction bases left unmatched: 6. Germline V gene data show CDR1 as SQVTM and CDR2 as ANQGSEA. CDR3 loop: CSALSGGHQETQYF. CDR3 coding DNA: TGCAGCGCGCTTAGCGGGGGACACCAAGAGACCCAGTACTTC. The full variable domain, in which reference TRBV29-1 and TRBJ2-5 provide the parts outside the CDR3, is SAVISQKPSRDICQRGTSLTIQCQVDSQVTMMFWYRQQPGQSLTLIATANQGSEATYESGFVIDKFPISRPNLTFSTLTVSNMSPEDSSIYLCSALSGGHQETQYFGPGTRLLVL.

This clonotype was detected a few times. One junction end disagrees with the germline gene, perhaps due to a read error. The V call is TRBV6-1, the J call TRBJ2-5; no reliable D call. The J call could be wrong; TRBJ2-7 is a better fit for the DNA end. From germline, CDR1 is MNHNS and CDR2 SASEGT. The CDR3 totals 11 residues. CDR3 DNA sequence: TGTGCCTGCAGTAAGCGAGACGAGCAGTACTTC. Translated: CACSKRDEQYF.

In the case of this clonotype: Its ends do not fully match the called genes, so a read error is possible. This sequence joins TRBV24-1 and TRBJ2-5; no reliable D call. In germline, CDR1 is KGHDR, CDR2 SFDVKD. The CDR3 loop spans 11 amino acids. CDR3 in DNA: TGTGCCACCAGTGATTTAGGCGAGCAGCTCTTC. Its translation: CATSDLGEQLF.

This clonotype was counted only a few times. As DNA, the CDR3 is TGCGCCAGCAGCGCGTTCCCGGGACAGTCCGAGCAGTACTTC. Translating it yields CASSAFPGQSEQYF. V and J are TRBV5-1 and TRBJ2-5, with 7 positions matching TRBD1. The DNA matches TRBJ2-7 better at its end, which makes the J call doubtful. Germline CDR1 reads SGHRS; CDR2 reads YFSETQ. The CDR3 runs to 14 residues.

A few counts support this clonotype. This sequence joins TRBV12-3 or TRBV12-4 and TRBJ1-5, with D maybe TRBD1 (5 bases). CDR3 length equals 19 residues. Trimming shortened V by 0 bases and J by 0 bases, and 18 bases separated the two germline ends. Here the CDR3 DNA reads TGTGCCAGCAGTTTAGCGGCAGGGCAATTGAGTTATAGCAATCAGCCCCAGCATTTT. It translates to CASSLAAGQLSYSNQPQHF.

This clonotype came up many times. The V gene is TRBV11-2, the J gene TRBJ1-1; D unresolved. The V end lost 2 bases, the J end lost 0 bases, and 10 bases lay between the germline ends. The CDR3 extends over 15 amino acids. From germline, CDR1 is SGHAT and CDR2 FQNNGV. CDR3 loop: CASSLRAMMNTEAFF. DNA for the CDR3: TGTGCCAGCAGCTTACGGGCAATGATGAACACTGAAGCTTTCTTT.